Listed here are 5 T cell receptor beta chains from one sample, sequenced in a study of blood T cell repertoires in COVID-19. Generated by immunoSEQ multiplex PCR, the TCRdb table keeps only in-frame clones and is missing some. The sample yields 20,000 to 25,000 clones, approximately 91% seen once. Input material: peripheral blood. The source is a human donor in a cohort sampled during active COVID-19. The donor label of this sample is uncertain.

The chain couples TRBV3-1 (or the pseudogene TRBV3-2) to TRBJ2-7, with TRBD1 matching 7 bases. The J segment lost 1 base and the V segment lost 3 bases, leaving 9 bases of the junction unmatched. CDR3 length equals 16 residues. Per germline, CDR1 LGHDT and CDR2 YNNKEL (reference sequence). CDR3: CASSQSGTVFSYEQYF. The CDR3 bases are TGTGCCAGCAGCCAGTCCGGGACAGTATTTTCCTACGAGCAGTACTTC.

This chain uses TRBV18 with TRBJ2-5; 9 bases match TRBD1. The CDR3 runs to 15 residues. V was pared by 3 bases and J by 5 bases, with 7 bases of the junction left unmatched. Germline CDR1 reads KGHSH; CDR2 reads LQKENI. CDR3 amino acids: CASSPRQGEVETQYF. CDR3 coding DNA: TGTGCCAGCTCACCCAGACAGGGGGAGGTCGAGACCCAGTACTTC.

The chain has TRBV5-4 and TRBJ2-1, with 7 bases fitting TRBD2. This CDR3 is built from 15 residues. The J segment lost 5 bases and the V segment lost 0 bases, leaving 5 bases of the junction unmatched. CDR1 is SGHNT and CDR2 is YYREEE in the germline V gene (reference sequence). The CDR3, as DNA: TGTGCCAGCAGCTTGGGTCTAGCGGCTAACAATGAGCAGTTCTTC. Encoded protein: CASSLGLAANNEQFF.

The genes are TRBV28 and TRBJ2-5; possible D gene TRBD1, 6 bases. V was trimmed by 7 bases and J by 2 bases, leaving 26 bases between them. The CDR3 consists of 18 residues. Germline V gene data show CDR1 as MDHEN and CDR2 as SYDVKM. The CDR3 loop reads CASNHPSPTGLGQETQYF. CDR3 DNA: TGTGCCAGCAACCACCCCAGTCCCACAGGGTTGGGTCAAGAGACCCAGTACTTC. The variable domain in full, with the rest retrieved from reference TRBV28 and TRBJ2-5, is DVKVTQSSRYLVKRTGEKVFLECVQDMDHENMFWYRQDPGLGLRLIYFSYDVKMKEKGDIPEGYSVSREKKERFSLILESASTNQTSMYLCASNHPSPTGLGQETQYFGPGTRLLVL.

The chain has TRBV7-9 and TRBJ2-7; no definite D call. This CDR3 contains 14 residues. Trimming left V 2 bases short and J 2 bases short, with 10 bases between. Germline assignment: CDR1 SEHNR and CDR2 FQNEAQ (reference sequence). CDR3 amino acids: CASSLSDWTYEQYF. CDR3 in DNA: TGTGCCAGCAGCTTATCAGACTGGACCTACGAGCAGTACTTC. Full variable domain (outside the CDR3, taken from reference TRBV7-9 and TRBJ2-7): DTGVSQNPRHKITKRGQNVTFRCDPISEHNRLYWYRQTLGQGPEFLTYFQNEAQLEKSRLLSDRFSAERPKGSFSTLEIQRTEQGDSAMYLCASSLSDWTYEQYFGPGTRLTVT.